The 17 T cell receptor beta chains below all came from one sample that was sequenced in a study of T cells in women clearing cervical HPV infection. The method was immunoSEQ multiplex PCR; TCRdb's version includes in-frame clones alone and lacks a portion of them. The repertoire table contains about 37,000 clones. Input material: blood buffy coat. These receptor sequences come from a woman between 18 and 70 years old with a cervical HPV16 infection that either progressed to CIN3+ or cleared (not recorded which).

As concerns this clone: Read coverage stops 3 residues before the CDR3 terminus; the germline J gene supplies the remainder. The V call is TRBV2, the J call TRBJ2-3; D possibly corresponds to TRBD2 (6 bases). The CDR3 consists of 15 residues. From germline, CDR1 is SNHLY and CDR2 FYNNEI. The DNA read from the CDR3 is TGTGCCAGCAGACTTGCGGGGCTGTACCAAGAGACG. This encodes CASRLAGLYQET. The whole CDR3 protein reads CASRLAGLYQETQYF.

For this clone: The read ends 3 residues shy of where the CDR3 ends; the end is completed using the germline J gene. This chain joins TRBV2 and TRBJ2-3; no firm D call. The CDR3 is 15 residues long. CDR1 is SNHLY and CDR2 is FYNNEI in the germline V gene. CDR3 DNA, as far as it was read: TGTGCCAGCAGTGACTACTCACTCGCTCGGGTGACG. Its translation: CASSDYSLARVT. From start to end, the CDR3 is CASSDYSLARVTQYF. The whole variable domain, remainder taken from reference TRBV2 and TRBJ2-3, is EPEVTQTPSHQVTQMGQEVILRCVPISNHLYFYWYRQILGQKVEFLVSFYNNEISEKSEIFDDQFSVERPDGSNFTLKIRSTKLEDSAMYFCASSDYSLARVTQYFGPGTRLTVL.

Remarks on this clone: The read halts 3 residues ahead of the CDR3 end, with the missing end drawn from the germline J gene. The chain employs TRBV10-2 and TRBJ2-3; 7 positions match TRBD2. This CDR3 is built from 15 residues. Looked up from germline, CDR1 is WSHSY and CDR2 is SAAADI. Germline trimming cut 0 bases from V and 6 bases from J; bases unmatched to any gene: 6. The CDR3 loop is CASSESMRGFDTQYF. CDR3 bases read: TGCGCCAGCAGTGAGTCAATGCGGGGGTTTGATACG.

Turning to this clone: The CDR3 extends 3 residues past the end of the read, so its final part is completed from the germline J gene. V is TRBV6-4 and J is TRBJ2-7; D could derive from TRBD1 or TRBD2 (5 bases each). V lost 4 bases to trimming and J lost 3 bases, with 13 bases between them. Germline V gene lookup returns CDR1 MRHNA and CDR2 SNTAGT. The CDR3 length is 14 residues. CDR3 amino acids: CASSVGPGSYEQYF. The part of the CDR3 DNA that was read is TGTGCCAGCAGTGTAGGTCCAGGGAGCTACGAG.

A note on this clone: From the germline J gene comes the end of the CDR3, since the read stops 3 residues before it. The chain is built from TRBV29-1 and TRBJ1-6; possibly TRBD1 for D (5 bases). The germline V gene has CDR1 SQVTM and CDR2 ANQGSEA. This CDR3 is 14 amino acids long. Trimming removed 5 bases at V and 5 bases at J, with 13 bases between. The CDR3 bases that were read are TGCAGCGTTCGCGAGGGGCAGCATAATTCACCC. Translating it yields CSVREGQHNSP. The CDR3 reads in full as CSVREGQHNSPLHF.

This clone is called medium-sized (0.01 to 0.1%) based on its frequency. The CDR3 end falls 3 residues outside the read, so it is completed with the germline J gene. The chain has TRBV19 and TRBJ1-2; D not resolved. The CDR3 spans 14 residues. CDR1 and CDR2 (germline): LNHDA, SQIVND (reference sequence). V gave up 4 bases and J gave up 4 bases, with 13 bases separating them. The CDR3 DNA, read in part, is TGTGCCAGTAGTACCTTGGACTTTGGCTATGGC. It translates to CASSTLDFGYG. In full, the CDR3 is CASSTLDFGYGYTF.

A note on this clone: The CDR3 end falls 3 residues outside the read, so it is completed with the germline J gene. The chain links TRBV19 to TRBJ2-2, with 9 bases lining up with TRBD1. The V and J ends lost 4 bases and 4 bases, in that order; junction bases with no gene match: 4. Germline CDR1 LNHDA, CDR2 SQIVND (reference sequence). The CDR3 consists of 15 residues. This chain's CDR3 is CASSNTGGRTGELFF. CDR3 DNA, as far as it was read: TGTGCCAGTAGTAATACAGGGGGCCGCACCGGGGAG.

A remark on this clone: The read is 3 residues too short to cover the CDR3 end, so that end is filled in from the germline J gene. The rearrangement joins TRBV29-1 to TRBJ2-5, with D perhaps matching TRBD2 (5 bases). This CDR3 is 13 amino acids long. Germline V gene data show CDR1 as SQVTM and CDR2 as ANQGSEA. CDR3 DNA (partial): TGCAGCGTCGGGTCCGGACTCCTAGATACC. It is translated as CSVGSGLLDT. The whole CDR3 region reads CSVGSGLLDTQYF. Filled out from reference TRBV29-1 and TRBJ2-5, the complete variable domain reads SAVISQKPSRDICQRGTSLTIQCQVDSQVTMMFWYRQQPGQSLTLIATANQGSEATYESGFVIDKFPISRPNLTFSTLTVSNMSPEDSSIYLCSVGSGLLDTQYFGPGTRLLVL.

Turning to this clone: The read ends 3 residues before the CDR3 terminus; that terminus is restored from the germline J gene. This chain links TRBV7-3 with TRBJ1-1, with a possible D match to TRBD1 (5 bases). Trimming removed 1 base at V and 4 bases at J, with 7 bases between. The CDR3 sequence is 13 residues long. Germline V lookup: CDR1 SGHTA, CDR2 FQGTGA. The sequenced CDR3 bases are TGTGCCAGCAGCTTAAAGGGGCCCACTGAA. Its translation: CASSLKGPTE. The whole CDR3 protein reads CASSLKGPTEAFF.

With regard to this clone: The CDR3 end falls 3 residues outside the read, so it is completed with the germline J gene. The rearrangement joins TRBV2 to TRBJ2-1, with TRBD1 matching 10 bases. J was trimmed by 8 bases and V by 6 bases; bases with no gene match: 7. There are 14 residues in the CDR3. Germline V gene data show CDR1 as SNHLY and CDR2 as FYNNEI. The sequenced CDR3 bases are TGTGCCAGCAGACCGGGACAGGGGCTCGATGAG. As protein: CASRPGQGLDE. The whole CDR3 reads CASRPGQGLDEQFF.

Details on this clone: The read terminates 3 residues ahead of where the CDR3 ends, so the germline J gene completes it. The J gene is TRBJ1-5, the V gene TRBV2, with a possible D match to TRBD1 (6 bases). Germline CDR1 and CDR2: SNHLY and FYNNEI. The CDR3 contains 14 residues. Trimming stripped 4 bases from V and 5 bases from J, with 12 bases between. The CDR3 here is CASSVWGRDQPQHF. The CDR3 bases that were read are TGTGCCAGCAGTGTTTGGGGGCGCGATCAGCCC.

With respect to this clone: The read ends 3 residues shy of where the CDR3 ends; the end is completed using the germline J gene. V gene TRBV5-4 combines with J gene TRBJ2-4, with D possibly being TRBD2 (6 bases). The CDR3 has 15 amino acids. Trimming shortened V by 0 bases and J by 5 bases, and 12 bases separated the two germline ends. Germline V gives CDR1 SGHNT, CDR2 YYREEE (reference sequence). CDR3: CASSLGGVGENIQYF. The CDR3 DNA, read in part, is TGTGCCAGCAGCTTGGGGGGGGTCGGTGAAAACATT.

Concerning this clone itself: The read terminates 3 residues before the CDR3 end, so the remaining end is supplied by the germline J gene. The sample carries other DNA sequences with the same CDR3. J is TRBJ1-2 and V is TRBV19, with TRBD1 as a possible D gene (5 bases). The CDR3 is 12 amino acids. Germline-derived CDR1 and CDR2 are LNHDA and SQIVND (reference sequence). The CDR3 bases that were read are TGTGCCAGTAGTATTATCCAGGGAGGC. Its protein product is CASSIIQGG. The entire CDR3 is CASSIIQGGYTF.

About this clone itself: The read gets to within 3 residues of the CDR3 end, and the germline J gene fills in the rest. This chain connects TRBV11-3 to TRBJ2-1; D is uncertain. This CDR3 is 13 amino acids long. Germline loops: CDR1 SGHNT, CDR2 YENEEA. V was clipped by 5 bases and J by 7 bases, with 12 bases between them. The CDR3 bases that were read are TGTGCCAGCAGCCAGATGGCTGAAAATGAG. Its translation: CASSQMAENE. The full CDR3 sequence reads CASSQMAENEQFF.

Comments on this clone: From the germline J gene comes the end of the CDR3, since the read stops 3 residues before it. The V gene is TRBV12-3 or TRBV12-4, the J gene TRBJ2-7; 7 bases line up with TRBD1. The CDR3 runs 14 residues. The V segment lost 2 bases and the J segment 0 bases; nucleotides outside the gene matches: 1. The sequenced CDR3 bases are TGTGCCAGCAGTTTATACAGGGGCTCCTACGAG. Translation gives CASSLYRGSYE. The complete CDR3 protein is CASSLYRGSYEQYF.

Details on this clone: Coverage ceases 3 residues before the CDR3 finishes, and the germline J gene fills in the end. The chain is built from TRBV20-1 and TRBJ2-7; D call uncertain. V was cut by 0 bases and J by 1 base, with 10 bases left in between. Germline V gene lookup returns CDR1 DFQATT and CDR2 SNEGSKA (reference sequence). The length of the CDR3 is 14 residues. The CDR3 is CSARDRRWSYEQYF. The CDR3 DNA, read in part, is TGCAGTGCTAGAGATCGGCGGTGGTCCTACGAG.

A word on this clone: The read comes to an end 3 residues before the CDR3 does, leaving the germline J gene to fill in the end. The V call is TRBV30, the J call TRBJ2-5; 9 positions match TRBD2. J was trimmed by 5 bases and V by 0 bases; bases with no gene match: 7. The CDR3 sequence is 15 residues long. Germline V gene lookup returns CDR1 GTSNPN and CDR2 SVGIG (reference sequence). CDR3 residues: CAWSVRSSGAETQYF. CDR3 DNA, as far as it was read: TGTGCCTGGAGTGTACGGTCTAGCGGGGCGGAGACC.